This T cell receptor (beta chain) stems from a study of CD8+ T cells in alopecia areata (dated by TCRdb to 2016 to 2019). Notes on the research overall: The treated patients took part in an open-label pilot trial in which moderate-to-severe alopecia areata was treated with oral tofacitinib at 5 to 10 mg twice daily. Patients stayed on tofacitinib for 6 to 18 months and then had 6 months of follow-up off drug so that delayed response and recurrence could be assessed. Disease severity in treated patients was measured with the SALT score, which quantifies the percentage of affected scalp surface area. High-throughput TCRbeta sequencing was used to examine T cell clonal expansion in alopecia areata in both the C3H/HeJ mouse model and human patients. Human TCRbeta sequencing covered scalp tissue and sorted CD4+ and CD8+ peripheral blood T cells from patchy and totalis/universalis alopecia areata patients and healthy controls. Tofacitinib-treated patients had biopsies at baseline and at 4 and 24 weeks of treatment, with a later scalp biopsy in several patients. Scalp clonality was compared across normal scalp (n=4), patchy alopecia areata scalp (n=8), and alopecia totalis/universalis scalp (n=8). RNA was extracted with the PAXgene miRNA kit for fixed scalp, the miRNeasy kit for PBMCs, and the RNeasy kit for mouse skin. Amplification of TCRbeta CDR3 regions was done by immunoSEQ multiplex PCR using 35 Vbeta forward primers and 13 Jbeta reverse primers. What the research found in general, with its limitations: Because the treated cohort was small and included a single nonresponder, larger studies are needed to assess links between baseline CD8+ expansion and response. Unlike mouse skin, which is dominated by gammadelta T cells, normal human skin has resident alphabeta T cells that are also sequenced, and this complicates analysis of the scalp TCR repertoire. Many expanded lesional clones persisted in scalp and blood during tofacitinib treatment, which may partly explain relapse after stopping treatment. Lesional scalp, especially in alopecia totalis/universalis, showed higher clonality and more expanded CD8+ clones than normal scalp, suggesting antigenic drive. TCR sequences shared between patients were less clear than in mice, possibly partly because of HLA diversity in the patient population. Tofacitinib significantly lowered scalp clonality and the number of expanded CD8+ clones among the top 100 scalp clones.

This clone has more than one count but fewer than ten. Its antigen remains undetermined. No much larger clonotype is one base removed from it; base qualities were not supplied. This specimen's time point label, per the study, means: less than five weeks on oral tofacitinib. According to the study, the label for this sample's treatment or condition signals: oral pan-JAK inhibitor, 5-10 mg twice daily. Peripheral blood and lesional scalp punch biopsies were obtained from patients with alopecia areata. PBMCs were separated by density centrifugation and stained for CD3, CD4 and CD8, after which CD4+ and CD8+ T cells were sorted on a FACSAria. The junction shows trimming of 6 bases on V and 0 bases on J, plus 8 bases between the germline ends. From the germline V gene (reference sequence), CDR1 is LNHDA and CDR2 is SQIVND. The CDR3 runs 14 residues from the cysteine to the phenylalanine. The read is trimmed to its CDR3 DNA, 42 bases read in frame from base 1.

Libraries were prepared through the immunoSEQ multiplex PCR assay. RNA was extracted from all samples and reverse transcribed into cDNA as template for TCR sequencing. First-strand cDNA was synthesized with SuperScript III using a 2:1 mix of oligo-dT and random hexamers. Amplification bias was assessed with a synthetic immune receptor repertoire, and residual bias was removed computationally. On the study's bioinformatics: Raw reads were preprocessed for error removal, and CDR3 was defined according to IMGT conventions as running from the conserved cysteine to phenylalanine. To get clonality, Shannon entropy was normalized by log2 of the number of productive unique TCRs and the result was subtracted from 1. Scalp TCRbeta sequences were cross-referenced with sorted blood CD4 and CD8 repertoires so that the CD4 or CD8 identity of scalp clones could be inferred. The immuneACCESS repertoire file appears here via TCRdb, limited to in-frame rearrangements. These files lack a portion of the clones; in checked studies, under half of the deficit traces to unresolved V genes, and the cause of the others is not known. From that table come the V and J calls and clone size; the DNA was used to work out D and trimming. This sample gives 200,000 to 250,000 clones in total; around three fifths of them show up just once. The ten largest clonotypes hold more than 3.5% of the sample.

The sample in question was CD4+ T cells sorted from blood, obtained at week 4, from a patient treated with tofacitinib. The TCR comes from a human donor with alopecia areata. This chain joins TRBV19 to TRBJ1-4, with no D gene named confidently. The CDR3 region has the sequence CASRTDTTNEKLFF. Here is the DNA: TGTGCCAGTAGGACGGATACAACTAATGAAAAACTGTTTTTT.